This T cell receptor beta chain originates from a study of cytomegalovirus exposure and HLA in healthy donors. Study in general: The Caucasian-associated ancestry cluster held roughly 80% of over 350 genotyped donors.

Whole-study results and caveats: For most subjects, TCR beta sequences were reported to predict HLA-A and HLA-B alleles with accuracy. One variant, a missense change in DCLRE1C, was linked in a later analysis to TCR beta V- and J-gene trimming.

As regards this clone: Its specificity is unknown.

The primer mix had 60 Vbeta and 13 Jbeta primers. Clones were read by immunoSEQ multiplex PCR, and TCRdb kept only the in-frame ones, dropping some. Here the sample spans 100,000 to 120,000 clones, 75% to 85% being singletons. At the time of sampling, donors were nominally healthy, though unrecorded immune exposures were likely. Source material: PBMCs. This receptor was taken from a man aged 25-40 years in good health and CMV-seronegative.

The CDR3 spells CASSPGTGKSAGELFF. DNA for the CDR3: TGCGCCAGCAGCCCTGGGACAGGGAAGTCGGCCGGGGAGCTGTTTTTT. The gene calls are TRBV4-3 and TRBJ2-2; TRBD1 matches 9 bases. The CDR3 has 16 residues. CDR1 LGHNA and CDR2 YSLEER come from the germline V gene. V dropped 4 bases and J dropped 6; count of bases not matched to a gene: 9.